Sequencing of this T cell receptor beta chain was carried out in a study of cytomegalovirus exposure and HLA in healthy donors. The overall study: About 80 million unique TCRs, all from HLA-typed donors, were included in an early release of the data. General observations from the study: The authors confirmed in vitro that a few CMV-associated chains were specific for CMV antigens.

Use of 60 Vbeta and 13 Jbeta primers characterized the PCR. Only in-frame clones appear in the TCRdb table, and some are missing; sequencing was by immunoSEQ multiplex PCR. The sample has 90,000 to 130,000 clones; 65% to 85% are singletons. Worth noting for this clone: The antigen remains unidentified.

Trimming removed 1 base from V and 6 bases from J; junction bases left unmatched: 2. The CDR3 is 16 residues long. CDR1 and CDR2 from the germline V gene are SGHAT and FQNNGV. The receptor was derived from a man aged 30-40 years in good health and CMV-seropositive. The V and J genes are TRBV11-2 and TRBJ2-1, with 14 bases identical to TRBD2. The source material was PBMCs. The CDR3 protein is CASSLGTSGGFNEQFF. Here the CDR3 DNA reads TGTGCCAGCAGCTTAGGGACTAGCGGGGGGTTCAATGAGCAGTTCTTC.